One sample yielded the 12 T cell receptor beta chains listed below, sequenced in a study of graft-versus-host responses after intestinal transplantation. Sequencing used immunoSEQ multiplex PCR; TCRdb keeps in-frame clones, though not all of them. The table lists about 110,000 clones, 85% to 95% of them singletons. These receptors' targets are unknown. Sample: unstimulated CD8+ T cells sorted from spleen or lymph node cells, taken before transplant. These TCRs come from a human donor who was the organ donor for an intestinal transplant.

This clone showed up just once. This chain joins TRBV7-9 and TRBJ2-4, with TRBD1 matching over 8 bases. The V gene end was trimmed by 5 bases and the J gene end by 4 bases; junction bases not matched to a gene: 7. This CDR3 has 15 residues. Germline assignment: CDR1 SEHNR and CDR2 FQNEAQ (reference sequence). The CDR3 DNA follows: TGTGCCAGCAGCGATTTCCAGGGGGCTAAAAACATTCAGTACTTC. As protein: CASSDFQGAKNIQYF. Filled out from reference TRBV7-9 and TRBJ2-4, the complete variable domain reads DTGVSQNPRHKITKRGQNVTFRCDPISEHNRLYWYRQTLGQGPEFLTYFQNEAQLEKSRLLSDRFSAERPKGSFSTLEIQRTEQGDSAMYLCASSDFQGAKNIQYFGAGTRLSVL.

The chain is built from TRBV28 and TRBJ1-4; D not resolved. Germline V CDR1 and CDR2: MDHEN, SYDVKM. The CDR3 contains 15 residues. Trimming removed 5 bases from V and 5 bases from J, with 15 bases in between. The CDR3 DNA sequence: TGTGCCAGCAGTCTCTTGGGGTCGGCGAATGAAAAACTGTTTTTT. Protein: CASSLLGSANEKLFF. The full variable domain, in which reference TRBV28 and TRBJ1-4 provide the parts outside the CDR3, is DVKVTQSSRYLVKRTGEKVFLECVQDMDHENMFWYRQDPGLGLRLIYFSYDVKMKEKGDIPEGYSVSREKKERFSLILESASTNQTSMYLCASSLLGSANEKLFFGSGTQLSVL.

The genes are TRBV19 and TRBJ2-3; D possibly uses TRBD1 or TRBD2 (6 bases each). Germline-derived CDR1 and CDR2 are LNHDA and SQIVND (reference sequence). This CDR3 region has 13 residues. V was cut by 1 base and J by 6 bases, with 8 bases left in between. CDR3 amino acids: CASSIVGGDTQYF. The CDR3 region has the DNA TGTGCCAGTAGTATAGTAGGGGGGGATACGCAGTATTTT.

V usage is TRBV9 and J usage is TRBJ2-1; 8 bases fit TRBD2. The CDR3 contains 13 residues. The V segment lost 3 bases and the J segment 9 bases; nucleotides outside the gene matches: 5. Germline CDR1 SGDLS, CDR2 YYNGEE. Here the CDR3 reads CASSGRLAFEQFF. The CDR3, as DNA: TGTGCCAGCAGCGGACGACTAGCGTTTGAGCAGTTCTTC.

The chain combines TRBV11-2 with TRBJ1-2; perhaps TRBD1 as D (6 bases). Trimming removed 5 bases from V and 1 base from J, with 11 bases in between. The CDR3 contains 14 residues. Per the germline V gene, CDR1 is SGHAT and CDR2 is FQNNGV. The chain's CDR3 is CASSQGQRNYGYTF. In nucleotides, the CDR3 is TGTGCCAGCAGCCAAGGACAGCGTAACTATGGCTACACCTTC.

This clone showed up just a few times. Here the CDR3 reads CASSLGNDYGYTF. The DNA of the CDR3 is TGTGCCAGCAGCTTGGGGAATGACTATGGCTACACCTTC. This chain connects TRBV5-6 to TRBJ1-2; D not certain. Germline V lookup: CDR1 SGHDT, CDR2 YYEEEE. V lost 0 bases to trimming and J lost 3 bases, with 6 bases between them. The CDR3 consists of 13 residues. The full variable domain, in which reference TRBV5-6 and TRBJ1-2 provide the parts outside the CDR3, is DAGVTQSPTHLIKTRGQQVTLRCSPKSGHDTVSWYQQALGQGPQFIFQYYEEEERQRGNFPDRFSGHQFPNYSSELNVNALLLGDSALYLCASSLGNDYGYTFGSGTRLTVV.

With regard to this clone: One junction end disagrees with the germline gene, perhaps due to a read error. V gene TRBV7-2 combines with J gene TRBJ2-7, with 7 bases identical to TRBD2. Germline-derived CDR1 and CDR2 are SGHTA and FQGNSA. The CDR3 contains 11 residues. The chain's CDR3 is CASSLFWTREF. The CDR3 coding sequence is TGTGCCAGCAGCTTATTCTGGACTAGGGAGTTC.

The rearrangement joins TRBV5-1 to TRBJ1-2, with D possibly matching TRBD1 (5 bases). The CDR3 is 13 residues long. V lost 4 bases and J 4 bases, leaving 11 bases between the germline ends. Germline CDR1 SGHRS, CDR2 YFSETQ. The CDR3 nucleotides are TGCGCCAGCAGCCCGGACATTGCCTATGGCTACACCTTC. Its translation is CASSPDIAYGYTF.

The V call is TRBV6-6, the J call TRBJ2-7; TRBD1 is a possible D gene (6 bases). Germline V gene data show CDR1 as MNHNY and CDR2 as SVGAGI (reference sequence). Between the trimmed V and J ends, which lost 0 bases and 2 bases, there was a span of 14 bases. The CDR3 has 16 residues. The CDR3 DNA is TGTGCCAGCAGTTACTCGAAGAGGGGGTCGACCTACGAGCAGTACTTC. It encodes CASSYSKRGSTYEQYF.

The chain has TRBV11-2 and TRBJ2-5; unclear D gene. The length of the CDR3 is 15 residues. Between the trimmed V and J ends, which lost 0 bases and 2 bases, there was a span of 10 bases. Germline V gene data show CDR1 as SGHAT and CDR2 as FQNNGV. CDR3 nucleotide sequence: TGTGCCAGCAGCTTAGACCCAGGCGATCAAGAGACCCAGTACTTC. Translation: CASSLDPGDQETQYF.

The V gene is TRBV4-2, the J gene TRBJ2-1; 11 nucleotides match TRBD2. The V gene's germline CDR1 is LGHNA and CDR2 YNFKEQ. After removal of 1 base from V and 4 bases from J, the junction contained 12 bases not matched to a gene. The CDR3 runs to 19 residues. CDR3 protein: CASSQALVKLAGEYNEQFF. DNA of the CDR3: TGTGCCAGCAGCCAAGCCCTAGTGAAACTAGCGGGGGAGTACAATGAGCAGTTCTTC.

The rearrangement uses TRBV11-2 and TRBJ2-3; 8 positions agree with TRBD2. Germline V gene data show CDR1 as SGHAT and CDR2 as FQNNGV. This CDR3 spans 18 amino acids. V lost 5 bases, J lost 0 bases, and 13 bases stayed unmatched. CDR3 DNA sequence: TGTGCCAGCAGCGGATCTAGCGGGTCGGCGTCTAGCACAGATACGCAGTATTTT. Protein sequence: CASSGSSGSASSTDTQYF.